These T cell receptor beta chains were read from a single sample in a study of T cell repertoires in cytomegalovirus infection. TCRdb reprocessed the reads with MiXCR, giving one entry per CDR3 protein. The table lists 160,000 or so distinct CDR3 sequences, around 20% of them singletons. The sample taken for sequencing was PBMCs. These receptor sequences come from a human donor in good health (CMV status not recorded). Some clones in this sample may be carry-over from other donors' samples. CDR3s include the opening cysteine and the closing phenylalanine or tryptophan. The D gene is left open where the match is weak. For some rows the clone size is stated as once, few or many, or as a class when expanded; others skip it.

j_gene	v_gene	abundance	d_gene	CDR3nt	CDR3aa
TRBJ2-7	TRBV5-5	-	TRBD1	TGTGCCAGCAGCTTGGTAGGGGGCAGGTCCTACGAGCAGTACTTC	CASSLVGGRSYEQYF
TRBJ2-3	TRBV12-3/TRBV12-4	many	-	TGTGCCAGCAGTTTAGGTGGGGGAGCCACAGATACGCAGTATTTT	CASSLGGGATDTQYF
TRBJ2-1	TRBV6-5	few	-	TGTGCCAGCAGTTACTGGGCAGGGGATGACGAGCAGTTCTTC	CASSYWAGDDEQFF
TRBJ1-2	TRBV6-5	few	TRBD1	TGTGCCAGCAGTTATTCAGGGGGCCCCTCTAACTATGGCTACACCTTC	CASSYSGGPSNYGYTF
TRBJ2-7	TRBV28	many	TRBD2	TGTGCCAGCAGCTTACTAGCGGGGGTCTACGAGCAGTACTTC	CASSLLAGVYEQYF
TRBJ2-7	TRBV12-3/TRBV12-4	many	TRBD2	TGTGCCAGCAGTTTGCGGGAGGGCAACTACGAGCAGTACTTC	CASSLREGNYEQYF
TRBJ2-2	TRBV5-4	-	-	TGTGCCAGCAGCCGGCGAGGACTCCTCAACACCGGGGAGCTGTTTTTT	CASSRRGLLNTGELFF
TRBJ1-4	TRBV7-2	many	-	TGTGCCAGCAGCAAAGGAGGCAGACATAATGAAAAACTGTTTTTT	CASSKGGRHNEKLFF
TRBJ2-5	TRBV20-1	few	TRBD2	TGCAGTGCTAGAGCGGGGGGGGATGGAAAGACCCAGTACTTC	CSARAGGDGKTQYF
TRBJ1-1	TRBV28	-	-	TGTGCCAGCGGATTCATGTTCTTT	CASGFMFF
TRBJ1-2	TRBV20-1	-	TRBD1	TGCAGTGCTACGAATCCAGGGGGGAACTATGGCTACACCTTC	CSATNPGGNYGYTF
TRBJ1-1	TRBV19	few	-	TGTGCCAGTAGTACGTATGCAGGGGCTTCTGAAGCTTTCTTT	CASSTYAGASEAFF
TRBJ2-2	TRBV7-9	-	TRBD2	TGTGCCAGCAGCTTACGGGGGGGCCAGAACACCGGGGAGCTGTTTTTT	CASSLRGGQNTGELFF
TRBJ1-4	TRBV28	-	-	TGTGCCAGCAGTAAACAACCGATTGGGTTTCGGGAAAAACTGTTTTTT	CASSKQPIGFREKLFF
TRBJ1-1	TRBV6-2/TRBV6-3	few	TRBD1	TGTGCCAGCAGGAAGGACAGGATGAACACTGAAGCTTTCTTT	CASRKDRMNTEAFF
TRBJ1-2	TRBV7-9	few	-	TGTGCCAGCAGCAAAACAGGGTCGGAGGACTATGGCTACACCTTC	CASSKTGSEDYGYTF
TRBJ2-3	TRBV12-3/TRBV12-4	-	TRBD2	TGTGCCAGCAGTTTAACGGCGGGAGGTGAAGATACGCAGTATTTT	CASSLTAGGEDTQYF
TRBJ1-2	TRBV5-4	many	-	TGTGCCAGCAGCTTGGAGGGGTCCTATGGCTACACCTTC	CASSLEGSYGYTF
TRBJ2-7	TRBV29-1	-	-	TGCAGCGTTGAAGTGTCTAGAGGATTATCCTACGAGCAGTACTTC	CSVEVSRGLSYEQYF
TRBJ1-1	TRBV11-2	-	TRBD1	TGTGCCACGTGCTGTTCAGGGGGACCTGAAGCTTTCTTT	CATCCSGGPEAFF
TRBJ2-7	TRBV10-3	-	TRBD1	TGTGCCATCAGTGAACAGGGGGCACAGGAGCAGTACTTC	CAISEQGAQEQYF
TRBJ2-7	TRBV12-3/TRBV12-4	-	-	TGTGCCAGCAGTTTATCGTCTGGGGACTACGAGCAGTACTTC	CASSLSSGDYEQYF
TRBJ1-5	TRBV19	few	-	TGTGCCAGTAGTATAAGTCAGGAGAACAATCAGCCCCAGCATTTT	CASSISQENNQPQHF
TRBJ2-1	TRBV7-9	many	TRBD2	TGTGCCAGCAGTGTGACTAGCGGGGCGTACAATGAGCAGTTCTTC	CASSVTSGAYNEQFF